The clone carrying this T cell receptor beta chain was counted only a few times. The antigen is undetermined. This sample stems from a study of post-analysis software for immune sequencing data. Study-wide results and caveats: When patients were compared with controls, 5 or 6 TRBV segments were more frequent, TRBV5-6, TRBV5-1 and TRBV20-1 among them.

Unique molecular identifiers were present in the TCR beta cDNA libraries. TCRdb ran MiXCR on the PCR reads and lists one entry per CDR3 protein. Of more than 500,000 distinct CDR3 sequences in the sample, around a third were seen once. V lost 5 bases and J lost 7, with 17 bases in between. CDR3 length equals 14 residues. CDR1 is SEHNR and CDR2 is FQNEAQ in the germline V gene (reference sequence). The sequence was collected from a girl under 18 with multiple sclerosis. Sequencing used blood. This sequence joins TRBV7-9 and TRBJ1-2; D possibly corresponds to TRBD1 (5 bases). CDR3: CASSPEGRVAGYTF. In DNA form, the CDR3 reads TGTGCCAGCAGCCCCGAGGGCAGGGTCGCTGGCTACACCTTC.